This T cell receptor beta chain came from a study of CD8 T cells in ankylosing spondylitis. Study findings and constraints: There was reportedly significant enrichment of clones that were disease-linked in matched ankylosing spondylitis synovial fluid. It appeared that ankylosing spondylitis blood was characterized by a TCR beta motif of several highly homologous variants. Disease-associated clonotypes exhibited CD8+ identity and were relatively infrequent in peripheral blood. Earlier work had already found some motif variants in reactive arthritis synovial fluid and blood.

In this sample, this clonotype turned up many times. Its antigen is unidentified. There are 16 residues in the CDR3. The V gene end was trimmed by 4 bases and the J gene end by 0 bases; junction bases not matched to a gene: 5. CDR1 is SGHRS and CDR2 is YFSETQ in the germline V gene. One entry per CDR3 protein results from TCRdb running MiXCR on the 5' RACE reads. This repertoire shows a few hundred thousand distinct CDR3 sequences, 6.5% to 10% found once; its top ten account for about 15%. The clonotype comes from a male donor with ankylosing spondylitis. The chain recombines TRBV5-1 with TRBJ2-1; TRBD2 matches 9 bases. The sample was blood, either unsorted or a sorted T cell fraction (not recorded which). CDR3 residues: CASSPRTSASYNEQFF. CDR3 nucleotide sequence: TGCGCCAGCAGCCCTCGGACTAGCGCCTCCTACAATGAGCAGTTCTTC.